A single sample is the source of the 8 T cell receptor beta chains below, sequenced in a study of cytomegalovirus exposure and HLA in healthy donors. 13 Jbeta primers and 60 Vbeta primers were used for the PCR. TCRdb keeps only in-frame clones here, not all; method: immunoSEQ multiplex PCR. This sample has approximately 220,000 clones, with less than 85% found just once. What was sequenced was PBMCs. The receptors were sampled from a young man in good health and CMV-seronegative.

The chain employs TRBV4-1 and TRBJ2-7; a weak D match, TRBD2 (5 bases). Trimming took 2 bases from V and 2 from J, leaving 7 bases between them. Germline V gene lookup returns CDR1 MGHRA and CDR2 YSYEKL. CDR3 length: 13 amino acids. CDR3 protein: CASSQSGAYEQYF. In DNA form, the CDR3 reads TGCGCCAGCAGCCAAAGCGGAGCCTACGAGCAGTACTTC.

This clone was detected once. The rearrangement links TRBV2 to TRBJ2-7; the match to TRBD1 covers 9 bases. This CDR3 comprises 17 residues. Per germline, CDR1 SNHLY and CDR2 FYNNEI. Germline trimming cut 6 bases from V and 1 base from J; bases unmatched to any gene: 13. As DNA, the CDR3 is TGTGCCAGCAGACTTCCCCGGGCCGGGACAGGGTCCTACGAGCAGTACTTC. Translation gives CASRLPRAGTGSYEQYF.

This sequence joins TRBV6-1 and TRBJ2-3; 15 bases align to TRBD2. Trimming removed 3 bases from V and 9 bases from J; junction bases left unmatched: 4. Germline CDR1 and CDR2: MNHNS and SASEGT. The CDR3 totals 15 residues. CDR3 nucleotide sequence: TGTGCCAGCAGTGACCGGACTAGCGGGAGGGTGACGCAGTATTTT. It specifies CASSDRTSGRVTQYF.

The chain links TRBV6-6 to TRBJ2-1, with a possible D match to TRBD2 (5 bases). The CDR3 contains 11 residues. V lost 7 bases, J lost 10 bases, and 11 bases lay in between. Germline values: CDR1 MNHNY, CDR2 SVGAGI (reference sequence). The CDR3 spells CASTTTREQFF. The CDR3 DNA reads as TGTGCCAGCACCACTACTAGGGAGCAGTTCTTC.

The V call is TRBV9, the J call TRBJ2-7; the D gene is possibly TRBD2 (6 bases). Germline V CDR1 and CDR2: SGDLS, YYNGEE. CDR3 length: 14 residues. Trimming removed 4 bases at V and 7 bases at J, with 18 bases between. CDR3 loop: CASSLDGGRWEQYF. In DNA form, the CDR3 reads TGTGCCAGCAGCTTAGACGGGGGACGATGGGAGCAGTACTTC.

The J gene is TRBJ2-7, the V gene TRBV10-2, with 7 positions matching TRBD1. CDR1 WSHSY and CDR2 SAAADI come from the germline V gene. The trim removed 2 bases at V and 5 bases at J, leaving 6 bases unmatched. The CDR3 is 14 residues long. As DNA, the CDR3 is TGCGCCAGCAGTGAGAGACAGGGCAACCACGAGCAGTACTTC. It codes for CASSERQGNHEQYF.

V is TRBV19 and J is TRBJ1-2; D is possibly TRBD1 (5 bases). The CDR3 runs to 13 residues. Trimming removed 2 bases at V and 4 bases at J, with 8 bases between. Germline V gives CDR1 LNHDA, CDR2 SQIVND (reference sequence). The CDR3 DNA is TGTGCCAGTAGTATAATAAGGGGCTATGGCTACACCTTC. It translates to CASSIIRGYGYTF.

The CDR3 nucleotides are TGTGCCAGCTGCAGGGGGGGCAATCAGCCCCAGCATTTT. It translates to CASCRGGNQPQHF. V usage is TRBV6-5 and J usage is TRBJ1-5; TRBD1 agrees at 7 bases. The V segment lost 8 bases and the J segment 2 bases; nucleotides outside the gene matches: 3. This CDR3 has 13 amino acids. Germline CDR1 and CDR2: MNHEY and SVGAGI.